The 15 T cell receptor beta chains listed next were all sequenced from one sample in a study of PD-L1 blockade in urothelial cancer. The method was immunoSEQ multiplex PCR; TCRdb's version includes in-frame clones alone and lacks a portion of them. The profile shows approximately 90,000 clones, roughly 90% of them singletons. Time point in this sample: pretreatment peripheral blood. The sample was PBMCs, taken around atezolizumab (anti-PD-L1) treatment. The receptors were gathered from a man between 60 and 75 years old with urothelial cancer.

CDR3 nucleotides: TGTGCCAGCAGCTTAAACGGGGGACAAGAGACCCAGTACTTC. Translating it yields CASSLNGGQETQYF. This chain uses TRBV7-2 with TRBJ2-5; the D gene is possibly TRBD2 (6 bases). V was shortened by 2 bases and J by 2 bases, with 9 bases between the two germline ends. CDR1 is SGHTA, CDR2 FQGNSA, per germline. The CDR3 covers 14 residues.

This chain connects TRBV10-3 to TRBJ1-1; unclear D gene. Germline CDR1 is ENHRY and CDR2 is SYGVKD. V lost 7 bases and J 1 base, leaving 10 bases between the germline ends. This CDR3 has 13 residues. CDR3 loop: CAIKADPNTEAFF. CDR3 bases: TGTGCCATCAAGGCGGATCCGAACACTGAAGCTTTCTTT.

The chain recombines TRBV9 with TRBJ2-7; perhaps TRBD2 as D (5 bases). The CDR3 totals 15 residues. V was trimmed by 0 bases and J by 0 bases, leaving 10 bases between them. Germline CDR1 is SGDLS and CDR2 is YYNGEE. CDR3 coding DNA: TGTGCCAGCAGCGTAGAACCTGGACTCTCCTACGAGCAGTACTTC. The encoded protein is CASSVEPGLSYEQYF. The full variable domain, completed using reference TRBV9 and TRBJ2-7, is DSGVTQTPKHLITATGQRVTLRCSPRSGDLSVYWYQQSLDQGLQFLIQYYNGEERAKGNILERFSAQQFPDLHSELNLSSLELGDSALYFCASSVEPGLSYEQYFGPGTRLTVT.

J is TRBJ2-7 and V is TRBV27; 10 positions match TRBD1. CDR3 length: 13 residues. Per germline, CDR1 MNHEY and CDR2 SMNVEV (reference sequence). Trimming at V came to 1 base and at J to 12 bases, leaving 6 bases not matched to a gene. For the CDR3, the DNA is TGTGCCAGCAGTTTATTCGGGACAGGGGAACCGTACTTC. It translates to CASSLFGTGEPYF.

The rearrangement links TRBV5-1 to TRBJ2-3, with 9 nucleotides matching TRBD2. The CDR3 runs to 19 residues. V shed 1 base and J 4 bases; nucleotides not matched to a gene: 16. CDR1 is SGHRS and CDR2 is YFSETQ in the germline V gene. The CDR3 DNA sequence: TGCGCCAGCAGCTTGTTATTTCCTAGCGGGGTCCCCTCGGCAGATACGCAGTATTTT. It codes for CASSLLFPSGVPSADTQYF.

The chain has TRBV5-6 and TRBJ2-5; perhaps TRBD1 as D (7 bases). The length of the CDR3 is 14 residues. Trimming pared 4 bases from V and 1 base from J, leaving 11 bases between. Germline V gene data show CDR1 as SGHDT and CDR2 as YYEEEE. The CDR3 DNA reads TGTGCCAGCAGCCCCCAGGGGGGCCAAGAGACCCAGTACTTC. This translates into CASSPQGGQETQYF.

In its sample, this clone was seen a few times. The J gene is TRBJ1-1, the V gene TRBV2, with 8 positions matching TRBD1. From germline, CDR1 is SNHLY and CDR2 FYNNEI. The trim removed 9 bases at V and 2 bases at J, leaving 11 bases unmatched. CDR3 size: 15 residues. CDR3 protein: CASSDRGAGNTEAFF. CDR3 sequence (DNA): TGTGCCAGTTCCGACAGGGGCGCGGGCAACACTGAAGCTTTCTTT. Variable domain in full (rest from reference TRBV2 and TRBJ1-1): EPEVTQTPSHQVTQMGQEVILRCVPISNHLYFYWYRQILGQKVEFLVSFYNNEISEKSEIFDDQFSVERPDGSNFTLKIRSTKLEDSAMYFCASSDRGAGNTEAFFGQGTRLTVV.

The rearrangement joins TRBV28 to TRBJ2-7; 9 bases match TRBD1. Germline values: CDR1 MDHEN, CDR2 SYDVKM. Trimming cost V 5 bases and J 3 bases; bases outside gene matches: 5. The CDR3 is 14 amino acids. The DNA for the CDR3 is TGTGCCAGCAGTGCCACGGGACAGGGCTACGAGCAGTACTTC. Encoded protein: CASSATGQGYEQYF.

Notes on this clone: At one end the junction does not follow the germline gene, possibly because of a read error. The rearrangement joins TRBV4-3 to TRBJ2-5; the D gene is possibly TRBD1 (5 bases). The germline CDR1 and CDR2 sequences are LGHNA and YSLEER. The CDR3 is 15 amino acids. The DNA for the CDR3 is TGCGCCAGCAGCCAGCTCGTTGATAGGGGCCGGGTTGATGACTTC. Translated: CASSQLVDRGRVDDF.

The rearrangement joins TRBV28 to TRBJ1-2; no clear D gene. V was shortened by 3 bases and J by 8 bases, with 19 bases between the two germline ends. This CDR3 spans 15 amino acids. The germline gives CDR1 MDHEN, CDR2 SYDVKM. Here the CDR3 reads CASSLERTRTVGYTF. CDR3 sequence (DNA): TGTGCCAGCAGTTTGGAGCGGACGAGAACCGTCGGCTACACCTTC.

The J gene is TRBJ2-1, the V gene TRBV30; 7 nucleotides match TRBD2. This CDR3 comprises 17 residues. CDR1 GTSNPN and CDR2 SVGIG come from the germline V gene (reference sequence). The V gene end was trimmed by 3 bases and the J gene end by 4 bases; junction bases not matched to a gene: 15. The DNA of the CDR3 is TGTGCCTGGAGGGGGCCTTCTACGCGGGGGACTTACAATGAGCAGTTCTTC. It encodes CAWRGPSTRGTYNEQFF.

This clone was counted a single time. The chain combines TRBV7-9 with TRBJ2-1, with TRBD2 identical over 7 bases. Germline V gives CDR1 SEHNR, CDR2 FQNEAQ (reference sequence). V shed 5 bases, J shed 5 bases, and the junction held 12 bases outside the gene matches. The CDR3 sequence is 16 residues long. The CDR3 loop is CASSRVLGGSHNEQFF. CDR3 in DNA: TGTGCCAGCAGCCGGGTTTTGGGCGGGAGTCACAATGAGCAGTTCTTC.

This chain joins TRBV6-1 and TRBJ1-5, with D perhaps matching TRBD1 (5 bases). The CDR3 is 17 amino acids. Germline lookup yields CDR1 MNHNS and CDR2 SASEGT. V lost 3 bases and J 2 bases, leaving 17 bases between the germline ends. CDR3 bases: TGTGCCAGCAGTGATTTTTGGGGGGGTTCAGGCAATCAGCCCCAGCATTTT. It translates to CASSDFWGGSGNQPQHF.

The V and J genes are TRBV11-2 and TRBJ2-7; TRBD2 aligns across 8 bases. Germline V gives CDR1 SGHAT, CDR2 FQNNGV. V was pared by 3 bases and J by 0 bases, with 4 bases of the junction left unmatched. CDR3 length: 15 residues. CDR3 coding DNA: TGTGCCAGCAGCTTGCACGGGACTAGCTCCTACGAGCAGTACTTC. Translation: CASSLHGTSSYEQYF.

V gene TRBV6-1 combines with J gene TRBJ1-2; D possibly corresponds to TRBD1 (6 bases). The CDR3 loop spans 13 amino acids. The germline V gene encodes CDR1 MNHNS and CDR2 SASEGT. V dropped 5 bases and J dropped 8 bases, with 15 bases sitting between them. The CDR3 nucleotides read TGTGCCAGCAGTAGGGGGTTAGTAGGGGGCTACACCTTC. The encoded protein is CASSRGLVGGYTF.